The rows below give T cell receptor beta chains drawn from one sample of a study of cytomegalovirus exposure and HLA in healthy donors. The table came from immunoSEQ multiplex PCR; TCRdb's copy has only in-frame clones and leaves some out. The table lists about 190,000 clones, about 77% of them singletons. Material: PBMCs. The receptors here all came from a woman aged 25 to 45 in good health and CMV-seropositive. The CDR3 runs from the conserved cysteine through the conserved F or W. A D gene is named only where the DNA matches it firmly. For some rows the clone size is stated as once, few or many, or as a class when expanded; others skip it.

J,size,V,D,CDR3,DNA
TRBJ2-7,.,TRBV7-8,TRBD1,CASSLVAGQGMNEQYF,TGTGCCAGCAGCTTAGTAGCCGGACAGGGGATGAACGAGCAGTACTTC
TRBJ1-3,.,TRBV6-1,.,CASSEKRGSSGNTIYF,TGTGCCAGCAGTGAGAAGCGGGGAAGCTCTGGAAACACCATATATTTT
TRBJ1-3,.,TRBV19,.,CASSIWASSGNTIYF,TGTGCCAGTAGTATCTGGGCCAGCTCTGGAAACACCATATATTTT
TRBJ2-7,.,TRBV5-6,.,CASSLPAPDCYEQYF,TGTGCCAGCAGCTTGCCTGCTCCAGACTGCTACGAGCAGTACTTC
TRBJ1-5,.,TRBV19,TRBD1,CASSKDRDNQPQHF,TGTGCCAGTAGTAAAGACAGGGACAATCAGCCCCAGCATTTT
TRBJ1-4,once,TRBV28,TRBD1,CASSVPGQGSNEKLFF,TGTGCCAGCAGTGTTCCGGGACAGGGGTCTAATGAAAAACTGTTTTTT
TRBJ2-7,.,TRBV28,TRBD1,CASSFSQGDYEQYF,TGTGCCAGCAGTTTTTCCCAGGGGGACTACGAGCAGTACTTC
TRBJ2-3,few,TRBV28,TRBD2,CASSLPPTSGRYTDTQYF,TGTGCCAGCAGTTTACCCCCAACTAGCGGGAGGTACACAGATACGCAGTATTTT
TRBJ2-7,few,TRBV27,.,CASSRSGSYEQYF,TGTGCCAGCTCCAGGAGCGGATCCTACGAGCAGTACTTC
TRBJ2-4,.,TRBV19,.,CASSMPSGKDIQYF,TGTGCCAGTAGTATGCCTAGTGGCAAGGACATTCAGTACTTC